This T cell receptor beta chain comes out of a study of Graves' ophthalmopathy and Graves' hyperthyroidism. As for the study in general: No progression to ophthalmopathy over 18 months defined stable hyperthyroidism.

General study points: Discriminating ophthalmopathy from stable hyperthyroidism, a 13-signature model attained a sensitivity of about 88% and a specificity of approximately 77%. Clonotypes were expanded in thyroid at above 0.001 frequency, and most also appeared in blood. As the model predicted ophthalmopathy progression, it achieved a sensitivity of 70% to 71% and a specificity of 72.22%.

Turning to this clonotype: The target antigen is unknown.

For repertoire sequencing, the TCR beta CDR3 regions were amplified from RNA transcripts. After a first-round RT-PCR with HTBI primers, a second-round multiplex PCR was run. Using its own MiXCR run on the multiplex PCR reads, TCRdb lists one record per CDR3 protein. Here the sample spans approximately 1.2 million distinct CDR3 sequences, 35% to 45% being singletons. The sequenced sample consisted of peripheral blood or thyroid tissue (not recorded which). This TCR was recovered from an adult man with Graves' hyperthyroidism.

CDR3 protein: CASVTYEQYF. The CDR3 DNA follows: TGTGCCAGCGTCACCTACGAGCAGTACTTC. The V gene is TRBV25-1, the J gene TRBJ2-5; D gene ambiguous. The better agreement between TRBJ2-7 and the DNA end casts doubt on the J call. The CDR3 extends over 10 amino acids. Germline CDR1 and CDR2: MGHDK and SYGVNS.